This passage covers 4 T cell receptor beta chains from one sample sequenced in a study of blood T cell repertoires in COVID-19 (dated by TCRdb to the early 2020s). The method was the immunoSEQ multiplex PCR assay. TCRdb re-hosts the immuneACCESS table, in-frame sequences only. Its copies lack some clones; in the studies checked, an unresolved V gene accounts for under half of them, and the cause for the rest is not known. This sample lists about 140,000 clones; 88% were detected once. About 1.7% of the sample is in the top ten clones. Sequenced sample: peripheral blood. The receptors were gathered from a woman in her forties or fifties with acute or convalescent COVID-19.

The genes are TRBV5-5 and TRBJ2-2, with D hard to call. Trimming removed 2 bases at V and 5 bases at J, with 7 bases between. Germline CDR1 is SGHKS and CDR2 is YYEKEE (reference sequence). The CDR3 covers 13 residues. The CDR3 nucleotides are TGTGCCAGCAGCTTCTACGGGACCGGGGAGCTGTTTTTT. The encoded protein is CASSFYGTGELFF. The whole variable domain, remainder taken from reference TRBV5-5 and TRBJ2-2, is DAGVTQSPTHLIKTRGQQVTLRCSPISGHKSVSWYQQVLGQGPQFIFQYYEKEERGRGNFPDRFSARQFPNYSSELNVNALLLGDSALYLCASSFYGTGELFFGEGSRLTVL.

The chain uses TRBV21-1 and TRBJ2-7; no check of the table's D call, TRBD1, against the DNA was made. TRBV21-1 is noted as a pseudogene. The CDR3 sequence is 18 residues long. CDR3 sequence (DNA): TGTGCCAGCAGCAAAGCGCAGGGTAAACGGATAGGGAACAGCGAGCAGTACTTC. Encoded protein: CASSKAQGKRIGNSEQYF.

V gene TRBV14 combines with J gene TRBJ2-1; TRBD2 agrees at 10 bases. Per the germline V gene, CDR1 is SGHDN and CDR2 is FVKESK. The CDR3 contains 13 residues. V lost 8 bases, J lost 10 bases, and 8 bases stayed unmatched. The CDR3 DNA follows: TGTGCCAGCGAATCTAGCGGGGGCCGGGAGCAGTTCTTC. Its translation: CASESSGGREQFF.

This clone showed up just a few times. The CDR3 DNA sequence: TGTGCCAGCAGTGTCGTCTGGGGCCCGCTTGCAACTAATGAAAAACTGTTTTTT. The encoded protein is CASSVVWGPLATNEKLFF. This sequence joins TRBV2 and TRBJ1-4; a possible D gene is TRBD1 (5 bases). Looked up from germline, CDR1 is SNHLY and CDR2 is FYNNEI. This CDR3 contains 18 residues. Trimming stripped 4 bases from V and 0 bases from J, with 18 bases between.